This T cell receptor beta chain was recovered during a study of human T cells and chemical hapten exposure. General observations from the study: Among TCRs, those above 1 in 1000 frequency were unaffected by DPC sensitization.

This clonotype was seen a handful of times. Its antigen is currently unknown. TCRdb reanalysed the RACE reads using MiXCR and keeps one entry per CDR3 protein. This table has more than 70,000 distinct CDR3 sequences, approximately 8.2% appearing once. V lost 0 bases, J lost 7 bases, and 18 bases lay in between. The CDR3 extends over 16 amino acids. Looked up from germline, CDR1 is MNHEY and CDR2 is SMNVEV (reference sequence). Time point described: healthy volunteer bleed at 2 weeks. It was unfractionated whole blood from which total RNA was extracted. The source is a female donor in good health. Some clones in this sample may be carry-over from other donors' samples. Sequenced sample: whole blood. The rearrangement joins TRBV27 to TRBJ1-2; possible D gene TRBD1, 6 bases. Here the CDR3 reads CASSLSTGGRQGGYTF. CDR3 nucleotides: TGTGCCAGCAGTTTATCGACTGGGGGGCGCCAGGGTGGCTACACCTTC.